These 6 T cell receptor beta chains were all obtained from the same sample, sequenced in a study of T cells in Graves' hyperthyroidism and ophthalmopathy (dated by TCRdb to about 2019). The library was obtained by multiplex PCR. The sequencer was an Illumina HiSeq 2000. The TCR beta CDR3 regions were amplified from the RNA transcripts. A first-round RT-PCR of the TCR CDR3 used the HTBI primer set with the Qiagen OneStep RT-PCR kit. TCRdb applied fastp at Q25 and MiXCR to the public reads, then kept only in-frame beta chains. Merged by CDR3 protein, the rows form single entries marked with the most common genes and DNA. The sample profile shows about 560,000 distinct CDR3 sequences; about 15% of them were found once. Approximately 14% of the sample is taken by the ten largest. The sequenced sample consisted of blood. The source is a middle-aged woman with Graves' hyperthyroidism.

This clonotype was detected many times. V usage is TRBV24-1 and J usage is TRBJ2-3; the D is unclear. Per the germline V gene, CDR1 is KGHDR and CDR2 is SFDVKD. The CDR3 is 13 amino acids. V was clipped by 4 bases and J by 4 bases, with 8 bases between them. CDR3 loop: CATSDNLADTQYF. The CDR3 DNA sequence: TGTGCCACCAGTGACAATCTAGCAGATACGCAGTATTTT.

At least ten counts were recorded for this clonotype. The chain recombines TRBV11-2 with TRBJ1-1; a possible D gene is TRBD1 (6 bases). Germline assignment: CDR1 SGHAT and CDR2 FQNNGV. The CDR3 is made up of 17 amino acids. Trimming left V 5 bases short and J 1 base short, with 20 bases between. CDR3 sequence (DNA): TGTGCCAGCAGCCCGCGGTGGTGGGGACAAAGGAACACTGAAGCTTTCTTT. This sequence encodes CASSPRWWGQRNTEAFF.

The V gene is TRBV7-9, the J gene TRBJ2-1; 15 positions agree with TRBD2. The germline CDR1 and CDR2 sequences are SEHNR and FQNEAQ (reference sequence). The J segment lost 2 bases and the V segment lost 6 bases, leaving 8 bases of the junction unmatched. This CDR3 comprises 18 residues. The CDR3 protein is CASSPGLAGGSAYNEQFF. The DNA for the CDR3 is TGTGCCAGCAGTCCGGGACTAGCGGGAGGTTCAGCCTACAATGAGCAGTTCTTC.

In its sample, this clonotype was seen many times. CDR3 amino acids: CASSLTVGSEQFF. The CDR3 DNA reads TGCGCCAGCAGCTTAACAGTTGGTAGTGAGCAGTTCTTC. The rearrangement links TRBV5-1 to TRBJ2-1, with D hard to call. Germline CDR1 and CDR2: SGHRS and YFSETQ. The CDR3 runs to 13 residues. V lost 2 bases and J 9 bases, leaving 12 bases between the germline ends.

This clonotype was seen ten or more times. V is TRBV20-1 and J is TRBJ2-7; 8 nucleotides match TRBD2. CDR1 and CDR2 from the germline V gene are DFQATT and SNEGSKA (reference sequence). The CDR3 runs to 15 residues. J was trimmed by 6 bases and V by 0 bases; bases with no gene match: 10. The CDR3 DNA follows: TGCAGTGCTAGAGACGGGGGGGAGGCAATAGGCGAGCAGTACTTC. The encoded protein is CSARDGGEAIGEQYF.

Turning to this clonotype: This could be a read error, since a much larger clone is one nucleotide away. It is likely a read error, because the conserved phenylalanine at the end of the CDR3 is missing. The chain has TRBV29-1 and TRBJ2-3, with 9 bases aligning to TRBD2. V shed 0 bases, J shed 1 base, and the junction held 2 bases outside the gene matches. The CDR3 is made up of 15 amino acids. Germline lookup yields CDR1 SQVTM and CDR2 ANQGSEA. This CDR3 is CSVEDIAGGTDTQYL. In nucleotides, the CDR3 is TGCAGCGTTGAAGATATAGCGGGAGGCACAGATACGCAGTATCTT.